Listed here is a single TCR beta chain. The antigen remains undetermined. Second-dose timings of about 4 or about 12 weeks were pooled. This entry comes from a study of T cell responses to AZD1222 COVID-19 vaccine. Study results and limitations: Repertoires were sampled only after the peak T cell response. Of spike-specific TCRs, nearly half reportedly target regions left unmutated in variants. Vaccination with two AZD1222 doses was followed by a rise in Spike-specific TCR breadth and depth.

Using immunoSEQ multiplex PCR, the repertoire was profiled, and TCRdb retains in-frame clones only, with some absent. The top ten hold about 10% of the sample, which has around 80,000 clones, approximately 83% seen once. In germline, CDR1 is LGHDT, CDR2 YNNKEL (reference sequence). The CDR3 sequence is 12 residues long. V lost 3 bases and J 5 bases, leaving 7 bases between the germline ends. The origin of this receptor is an adult who received the AZD1222 COVID-19 vaccine. The rearrangement uses TRBV3-1 (or the pseudogene TRBV3-2) and TRBJ2-5; D might be TRBD1 or TRBD2, each matching 5 bases. The sample here was peripheral blood, taken 28 days after the second AZD1222 dose. In DNA form, the CDR3 reads TGTGCCAGCAGCCATTGGGGGGAGACCCAGTACTTC. Translation: CASSHWGETQYF.